One and the same sample provided the 18 T cell receptor beta chains below, sequenced in a study of cytomegalovirus exposure and HLA in healthy donors. 13 Jbeta primers and 60 Vbeta primers were used for the PCR. Sequenced by immunoSEQ multiplex PCR; TCRdb stores in-frame clones only, minus some. Of more than 150,000 clones in the sample, approximately 80% were seen once. Sequencing was performed on PBMCs. These receptors were collected from a girl between 10 and 17 years old in good health and CMV-seropositive.

The J gene is TRBJ2-5, the V gene TRBV5-8; possibly TRBD2 for D (6 bases). Trimming removed 4 bases from V and 0 bases from J, with 7 bases in between. This CDR3 contains 13 residues. Germline CDR1 reads SGHTS; CDR2 reads YDEGEE. As DNA, the CDR3 is TGTGCCAGCAGCGGGGACTACCAAGAGACCCAGTACTTC. Its protein is CASSGDYQETQYF. Combining the CDR3 with reference TRBV5-8 and TRBJ2-5 gives the whole variable domain EAGVTQSPTHLIKTRGQQATLRCSPISGHTSVYWYQQALGLGLQFLLWYDEGEERNRGNFPPRFSGRQFPNYSSELNVNALELEDSALYLCASSGDYQETQYFGPGTRLLVL.

V and J are TRBV27 and TRBJ1-1; weak D call: TRBD1 (6 bases). Germline CDR1 is MNHEY and CDR2 is SMNVEV (reference sequence). V lost 5 bases and J 1 base, leaving 8 bases between the germline ends. The CDR3 runs to 13 residues. The CDR3 protein is CASSVQGNTEAFF. DNA of the CDR3: TGTGCCAGCAGTGTACAGGGGAACACTGAAGCTTTCTTT.

The chain joins TRBV11-2 to TRBJ1-2; no clear D gene. Per germline, CDR1 SGHAT and CDR2 FQNNGV. V dropped 3 bases and J dropped 3 bases, with 8 bases sitting between them. The CDR3 has 13 residues. The CDR3 coding sequence is TGTGCCAGCAGCTTCGAGTTCGACTATGGCTACACCTTC. It yields the protein CASSFEFDYGYTF.

CDR3 coding DNA: TGTGCCAGCAGGGCGGGACTAGCGGGAGTCTACGAGCAGTACTTC. Its protein product is CASRAGLAGVYEQYF. The rearrangement uses TRBV6-5 and TRBJ2-7; 14 bases fit TRBD2. The CDR3 totals 15 residues. Trimming at V came to 6 bases and at J to 3 bases, leaving 4 bases not matched to a gene. Germline V CDR1 and CDR2: MNHEY, SVGAGI.

The chain has TRBV29-1 and TRBJ2-7; 9 bases fit TRBD1. Trimming at V came to 7 bases and at J to 3 bases, leaving 7 bases not matched to a gene. This CDR3 is built from 13 residues. The V gene's germline CDR1 is SQVTM and CDR2 ANQGSEA. The CDR3 sequence is CSAQGGQGYEQYF. CDR3 in DNA: TGCAGCGCCCAGGGGGGACAGGGCTACGAGCAGTACTTC.

The rearrangement links TRBV29-1 to TRBJ2-2; perhaps TRBD1 as D (6 bases). CDR1 SQVTM and CDR2 ANQGSEA come from the germline V gene. CDR3 length: 14 amino acids. Trimming removed 6 bases at V and 9 bases at J, with 20 bases between. CDR3 protein: CSVLLGGTPRELFF. CDR3 sequence (DNA): TGCAGCGTCTTACTAGGGGGAACACCGAGGGAGCTGTTTTTT.

The sample holds one count of this clone. V gene TRBV5-1 combines with J gene TRBJ1-2; maybe TRBD1 (6 bases). The CDR3 has 16 amino acids. Germline V gene lookup returns CDR1 SGHRS and CDR2 YFSETQ. Trimming took 3 bases from V and 5 from J, leaving 20 bases between them. The CDR3 coding sequence is TGCGCCAGCAGCTCTTCAATAACGACAGGTTCATATGGCTACACCTTC. Translating gives CASSSSITTGSYGYTF.

V is TRBV7-9 and J is TRBJ2-7, with 7 nucleotides matching TRBD1. From germline, CDR1 is SEHNR and CDR2 FQNEAQ (reference sequence). The CDR3 totals 16 residues. With 1 base clipped from V and 6 bases from J, the junction kept 12 bases outside the gene matches. The CDR3: CASSLGLRGLGSEQYF. The DNA for the CDR3 is TGTGCCAGCAGCTTAGGGTTGAGGGGGCTTGGAAGCGAGCAGTACTTC.

The CDR3 sequence is CASSPEDHWGEQYF. The CDR3 nucleotides read TGTGCCAGCTCACCGGAGGATCATTGGGGCGAGCAGTACTTC. This sequence joins TRBV18 and TRBJ2-7, with D possibly TRBD2 on 5 matching bases. V lost 3 bases and J lost 6, with 15 bases in between. The CDR3 has 14 amino acids. Germline V gives CDR1 KGHSH, CDR2 LQKENI.

The chain couples TRBV29-1 to TRBJ1-1; TRBD1 matches 7 bases. With 7 bases clipped from V and 8 bases from J, the junction kept 4 bases outside the gene matches. CDR1 is SQVTM and CDR2 is ANQGSEA in the germline V gene. The CDR3 length is 10 residues. The CDR3 sequence: CSALGQEAFF. The CDR3 DNA follows: TGCAGCGCCTTGGGACAGGAAGCTTTCTTT.

The chain couples TRBV5-1 to TRBJ1-1, with D perhaps matching TRBD1 (5 bases). Germline CDR1 and CDR2: SGHRS and YFSETQ. Trimming stripped 4 bases from V and 0 bases from J, with 10 bases between. The CDR3 contains 14 residues. The CDR3 spells CASSRTTMNTEAFF. Written as DNA, the CDR3 is TGCGCCAGCAGCCGGACAACAATGAACACTGAAGCTTTCTTT.

The V call is TRBV5-1, the J call TRBJ2-3; 7 bases map to TRBD2. Trimming at V came to 0 bases and at J to 1 base, leaving 8 bases not matched to a gene. CDR3 length: 17 amino acids. Germline lookup yields CDR1 SGHRS and CDR2 YFSETQ. CDR3 sequence reads: CASSLELGGSGTDTQYF. DNA for the CDR3: TGCGCCAGCAGCTTGGAACTGGGCGGGAGTGGCACAGATACGCAGTATTTT.

This chain joins TRBV14 and TRBJ1-2, with 8 positions matching TRBD1. The V gene end was trimmed by 4 bases and the J gene end by 5 bases; junction bases not matched to a gene: 6. Per germline, CDR1 SGHDN and CDR2 FVKESK. This CDR3 region has 14 residues. The CDR3 region has the DNA TGTGCCAGCAGCCCTCGACAGGGGCCGTATGGCTACACCTTC. Its protein is CASSPRQGPYGYTF.

The J gene is TRBJ1-4, the V gene TRBV5-1; 8 bases fit TRBD1. Germline V gene data show CDR1 as SGHRS and CDR2 as YFSETQ. This CDR3 is 16 amino acids long. Trimming removed 2 bases from V and 2 bases from J; junction bases left unmatched: 5. The CDR3 DNA reads as TGCGCCAGCAGCTTCCCGACAGGGGTCACTAATGAAAAACTGTTTTTT. Translating it yields CASSFPTGVTNEKLFF.

J is TRBJ2-3 and V is TRBV11-2; D is undetermined. V lost 6 bases, J lost 4 bases, and 8 bases lay in between. Germline V gives CDR1 SGHAT, CDR2 FQNNGV. The CDR3 contains 12 residues. CDR3 nucleotides: TGTGCCAGCAGGCGTGAGGCAGATACGCAGTATTTT. The encoded protein is CASRREADTQYF.

The chain couples TRBV30 to TRBJ1-5; TRBD1 matches at 8 bases. CDR3 length: 13 amino acids. Trimming took 0 bases from V and 6 from J; bases not matched to a gene: 1. CDR1 is GTSNPN, CDR2 SVGIG, per germline (reference sequence). For the CDR3, the DNA is TGTGCCTGGAGTGTTCAGGGGGCTCAGCCCCAGCATTTT. Its translation is CAWSVQGAQPQHF.

This clone was detected once. This chain connects TRBV9 to TRBJ2-7; a possible D gene is TRBD2 (5 bases). V was shortened by 0 bases and J by 4 bases, with 14 bases between the two germline ends. CDR3 size: 15 residues. Germline V gene data show CDR1 as SGDLS and CDR2 as YYNGEE. CDR3 region: CASSVEAVPMYEQYF. CDR3 nucleotides: TGTGCCAGCAGCGTAGAAGCGGTGCCTATGTACGAGCAGTACTTC.

Only a few counts were recorded for this clone. The V gene is TRBV25-1, the J gene TRBJ1-2; TRBD1 is a possible D gene (5 bases). The CDR3 length is 16 residues. Trimming left V 1 base short and J 6 bases short, with 18 bases between. From germline, CDR1 is MGHDK and CDR2 SYGVNS. The CDR3 reads CASSEFGGLVGHGYTF. The CDR3 DNA reads TGTGCCAGCAGTGAATTCGGGGGTCTGGTCGGTCATGGCTACACCTTC.